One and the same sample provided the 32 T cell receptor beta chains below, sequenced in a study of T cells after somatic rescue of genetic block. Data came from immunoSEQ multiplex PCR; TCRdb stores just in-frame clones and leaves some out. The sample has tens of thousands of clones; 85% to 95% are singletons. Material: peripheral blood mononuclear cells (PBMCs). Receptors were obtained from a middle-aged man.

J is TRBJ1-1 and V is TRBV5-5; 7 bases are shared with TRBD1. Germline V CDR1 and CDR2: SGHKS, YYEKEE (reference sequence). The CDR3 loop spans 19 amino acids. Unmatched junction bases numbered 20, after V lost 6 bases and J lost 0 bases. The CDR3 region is CASILRSIRDSFMNTEAFF. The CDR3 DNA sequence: TGTGCCAGCATATTGAGGAGTATACGGGACAGTTTCATGAACACTGAAGCTTTCTTT.

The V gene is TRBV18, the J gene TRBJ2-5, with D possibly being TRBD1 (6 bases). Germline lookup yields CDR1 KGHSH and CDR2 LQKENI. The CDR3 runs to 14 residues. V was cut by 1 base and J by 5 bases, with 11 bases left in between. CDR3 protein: CASSPRRGFETQYF. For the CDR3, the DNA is TGTGCCAGCTCACCACGCAGGGGTTTTGAGACCCAGTACTTC.

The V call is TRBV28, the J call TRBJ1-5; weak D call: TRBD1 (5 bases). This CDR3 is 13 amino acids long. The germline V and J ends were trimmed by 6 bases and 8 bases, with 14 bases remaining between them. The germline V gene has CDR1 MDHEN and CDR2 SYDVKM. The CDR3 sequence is CASSPPLGEPQHF. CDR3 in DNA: TGTGCCAGCAGCCCCCCTTTGGGGGAGCCCCAGCATTTT. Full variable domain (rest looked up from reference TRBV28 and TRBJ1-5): DVKVTQSSRYLVKRTGEKVFLECVQDMDHENMFWYRQDPGLGLRLIYFSYDVKMKEKGDIPEGYSVSREKKERFSLILESASTNQTSMYLCASSPPLGEPQHFGDGTRLSIL.

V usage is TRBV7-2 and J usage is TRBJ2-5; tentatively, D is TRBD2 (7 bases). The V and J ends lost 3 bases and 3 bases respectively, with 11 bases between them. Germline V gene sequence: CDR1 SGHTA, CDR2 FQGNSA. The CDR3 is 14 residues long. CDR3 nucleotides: TGTGCCAGCAGCTTCGGGGGGCGAAAAGAGACCCAGTACTTC. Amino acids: CASSFGGRKETQYF.

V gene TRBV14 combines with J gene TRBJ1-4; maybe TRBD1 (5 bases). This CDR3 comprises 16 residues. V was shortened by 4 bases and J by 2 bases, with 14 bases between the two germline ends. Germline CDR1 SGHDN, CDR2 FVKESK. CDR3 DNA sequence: TGTGCCAGCAGCCCCCGGGGGGGGAGGACTAATGAAAAACTGTTTTTT. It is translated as CASSPRGGRTNEKLFF. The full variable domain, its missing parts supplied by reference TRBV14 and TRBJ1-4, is EAGVTQFPSHSVIEKGQTVTLRCDPISGHDNLYWYRRVMGKEIKFLLHFVKESKQDESGMPNNRFLAERTGGTYSTLKVQPAELEDSGVYFCASSPRGGRTNEKLFFGSGTQLSVL.

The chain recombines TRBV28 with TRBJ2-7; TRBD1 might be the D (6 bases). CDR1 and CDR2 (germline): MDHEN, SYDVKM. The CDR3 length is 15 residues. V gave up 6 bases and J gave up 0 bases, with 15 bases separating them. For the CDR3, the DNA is TGTGCCAGCAGCTCCTACACAGGGAGCTCCTACGAGCAGTACTTC. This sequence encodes CASSSYTGSSYEQYF.

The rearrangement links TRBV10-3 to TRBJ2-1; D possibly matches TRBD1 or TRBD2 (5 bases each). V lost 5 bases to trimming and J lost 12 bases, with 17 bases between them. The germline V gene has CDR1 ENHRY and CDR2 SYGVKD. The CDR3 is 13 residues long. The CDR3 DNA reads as TGTGCCATCAGTACCGCGGGTGGGGCTGGGCAGTTCTTC. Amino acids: CAISTAGGAGQFF.

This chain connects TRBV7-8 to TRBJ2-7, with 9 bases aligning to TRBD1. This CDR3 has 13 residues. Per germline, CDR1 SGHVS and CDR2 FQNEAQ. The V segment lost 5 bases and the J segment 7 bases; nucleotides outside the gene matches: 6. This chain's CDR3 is CASSGNRGREQYF. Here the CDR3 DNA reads TGTGCCAGCAGCGGAAACAGGGGGCGGGAGCAGTACTTC.

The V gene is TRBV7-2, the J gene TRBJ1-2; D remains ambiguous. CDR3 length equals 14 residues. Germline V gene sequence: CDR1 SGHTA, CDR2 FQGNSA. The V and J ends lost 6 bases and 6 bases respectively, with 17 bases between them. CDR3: CASSPREVANGYTF. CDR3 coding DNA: TGTGCCAGCAGTCCTCGGGAGGTGGCCAATGGCTACACCTTC.

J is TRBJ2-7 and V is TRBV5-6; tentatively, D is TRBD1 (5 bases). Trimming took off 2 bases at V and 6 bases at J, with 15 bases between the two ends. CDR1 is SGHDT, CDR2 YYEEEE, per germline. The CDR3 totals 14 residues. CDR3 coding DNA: TGTGCCAGCAGCTTTGTGGACATCCCATCCGAGCAGTACTTC. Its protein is CASSFVDIPSEQYF.

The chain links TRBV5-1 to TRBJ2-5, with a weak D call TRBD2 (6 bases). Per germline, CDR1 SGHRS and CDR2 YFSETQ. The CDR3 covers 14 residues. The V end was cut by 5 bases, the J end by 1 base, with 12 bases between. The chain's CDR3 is CASRWGDFQETQYF. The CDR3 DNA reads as TGCGCCAGCAGGTGGGGGGATTTCCAAGAGACCCAGTACTTC.

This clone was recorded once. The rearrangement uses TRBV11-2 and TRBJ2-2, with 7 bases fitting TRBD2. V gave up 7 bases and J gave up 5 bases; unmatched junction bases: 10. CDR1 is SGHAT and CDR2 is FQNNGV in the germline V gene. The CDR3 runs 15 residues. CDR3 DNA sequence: TGTGCCAGCACTAGACGGGGGGTCGGTACCGGGGAGCTGTTTTTT. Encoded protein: CASTRRGVGTGELFF.

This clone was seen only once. The CDR3 loop is CASRNRQASSYNEQFF. The CDR3 nucleotides are TGTGCCAGCAGAAACCGACAGGCAAGCTCCTACAATGAGCAGTTCTTC. This chain uses TRBV2 with TRBJ2-1; tentative D call: TRBD1 (6 bases). The CDR3 sequence is 16 residues long. The V and J ends lost 6 bases and 0 bases respectively, with 15 bases between them. Germline V gene lookup returns CDR1 SNHLY and CDR2 FYNNEI.

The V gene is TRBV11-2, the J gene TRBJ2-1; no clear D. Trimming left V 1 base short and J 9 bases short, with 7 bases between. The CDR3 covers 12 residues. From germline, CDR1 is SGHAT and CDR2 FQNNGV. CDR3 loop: CASSLVSTEQFF. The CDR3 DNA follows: TGTGCCAGCAGCTTAGTTAGCACTGAGCAGTTCTTC.

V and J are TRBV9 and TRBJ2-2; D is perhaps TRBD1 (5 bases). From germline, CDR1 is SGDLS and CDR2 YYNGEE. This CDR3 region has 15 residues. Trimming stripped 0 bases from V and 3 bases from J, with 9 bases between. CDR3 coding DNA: TGTGCCAGCAGCGTAGCCCAGGGCTACACCGGGGAGCTGTTTTTT. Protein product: CASSVAQGYTGELFF.

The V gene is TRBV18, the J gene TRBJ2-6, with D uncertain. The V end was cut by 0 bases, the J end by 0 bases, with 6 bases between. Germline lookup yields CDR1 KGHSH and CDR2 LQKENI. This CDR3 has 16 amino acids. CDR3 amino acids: CASSPPGNSGANVLTF. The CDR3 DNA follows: TGTGCCAGCTCACCACCCGGCAACTCTGGGGCCAACGTCCTGACTTTC.

The CDR3 nucleotides read TGTGCCAGTGCTGACAGGGGGCGCGGGGAGACCCAGTACTTC. Residues: CASADRGRGETQYF. The chain combines TRBV27 with TRBJ2-5; 10 bases align to TRBD1. The CDR3 length is 14 residues. Germline V lookup: CDR1 MNHEY, CDR2 SMNVEV (reference sequence). Trimming removed 9 bases from V and 5 bases from J; junction bases left unmatched: 9.

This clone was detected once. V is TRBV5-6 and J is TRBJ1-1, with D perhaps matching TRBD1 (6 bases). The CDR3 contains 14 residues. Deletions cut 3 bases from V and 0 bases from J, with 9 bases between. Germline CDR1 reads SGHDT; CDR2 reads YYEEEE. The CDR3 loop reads CASSWDTLNTEAFF. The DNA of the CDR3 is TGTGCCAGCAGCTGGGACACGCTGAACACTGAAGCTTTCTTT.

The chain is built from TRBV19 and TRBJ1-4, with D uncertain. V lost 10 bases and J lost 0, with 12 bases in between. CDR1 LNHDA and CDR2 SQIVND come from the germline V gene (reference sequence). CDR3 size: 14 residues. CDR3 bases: TGTGCCACCTCTAGGGCGACAACTAATGAAAAACTGTTTTTT. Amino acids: CATSRATTNEKLFF.

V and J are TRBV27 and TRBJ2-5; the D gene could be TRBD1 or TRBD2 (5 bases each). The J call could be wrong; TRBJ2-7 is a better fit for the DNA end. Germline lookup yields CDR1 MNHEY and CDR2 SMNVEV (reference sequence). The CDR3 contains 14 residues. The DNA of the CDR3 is TGTGCCAGCAGTTTGGGGGTATCACGCTACGAGCAGTACTTC. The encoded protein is CASSLGVSRYEQYF.

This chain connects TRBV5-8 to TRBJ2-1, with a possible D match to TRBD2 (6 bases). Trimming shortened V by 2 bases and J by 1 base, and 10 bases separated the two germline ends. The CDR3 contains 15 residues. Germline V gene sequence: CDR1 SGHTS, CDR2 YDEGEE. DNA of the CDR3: TGTGCCAGCAGCTTAATAGGGAGGTCCTACAATGAGCAGTTCTTC. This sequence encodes CASSLIGRSYNEQFF.

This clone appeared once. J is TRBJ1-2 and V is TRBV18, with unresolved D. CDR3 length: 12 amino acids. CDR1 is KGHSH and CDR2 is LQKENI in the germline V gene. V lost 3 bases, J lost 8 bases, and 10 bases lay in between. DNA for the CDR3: TGTGCCAGCTCACCGCAAGATCTGGGCTACACCTTC. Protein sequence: CASSPQDLGYTF. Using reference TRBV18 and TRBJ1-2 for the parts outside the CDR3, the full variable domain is NAGVMQNPRHLVRRRGQEARLRCSPMKGHSHVYWYRQLPEEGLKFMVYLQKENIIDESGMPKERFSAEFPKEGPSILRIQQVVRGDSAAYFCASSPQDLGYTFGSGTRLTVV.

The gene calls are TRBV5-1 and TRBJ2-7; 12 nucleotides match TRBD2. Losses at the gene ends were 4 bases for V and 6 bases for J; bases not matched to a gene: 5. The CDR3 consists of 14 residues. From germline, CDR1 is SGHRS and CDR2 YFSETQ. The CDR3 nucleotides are TGCGCCAGCAGCGCTAGCGGGAGGGCCGTCGAGCAGTACTTC. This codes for CASSASGRAVEQYF.

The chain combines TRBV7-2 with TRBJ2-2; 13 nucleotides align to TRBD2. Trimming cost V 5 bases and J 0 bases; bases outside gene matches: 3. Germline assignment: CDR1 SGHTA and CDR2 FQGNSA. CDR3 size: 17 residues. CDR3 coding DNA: TGTGCCAGCAGCAAGGGACTAGCGGGACCGAACACCGGGGAGCTGTTTTTT. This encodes CASSKGLAGPNTGELFF.

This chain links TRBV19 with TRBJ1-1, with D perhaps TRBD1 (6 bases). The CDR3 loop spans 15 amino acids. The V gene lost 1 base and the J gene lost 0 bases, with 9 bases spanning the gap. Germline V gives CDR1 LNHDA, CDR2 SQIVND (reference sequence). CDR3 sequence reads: CASSIGGQMNTEAFF. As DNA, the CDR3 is TGTGCCAGTAGTATAGGCGGACAGATGAACACTGAAGCTTTCTTT.

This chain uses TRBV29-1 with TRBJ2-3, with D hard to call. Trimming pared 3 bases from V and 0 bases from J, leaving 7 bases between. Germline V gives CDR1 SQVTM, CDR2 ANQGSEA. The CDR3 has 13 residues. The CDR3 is CSVDIPSTDTQYF. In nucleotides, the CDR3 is TGCAGCGTTGACATCCCGAGCACAGATACGCAGTATTTT.

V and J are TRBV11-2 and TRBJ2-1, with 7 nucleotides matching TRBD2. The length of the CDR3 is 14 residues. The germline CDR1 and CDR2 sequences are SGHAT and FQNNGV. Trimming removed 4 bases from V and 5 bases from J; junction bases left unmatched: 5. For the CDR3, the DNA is TGTGCCAGCAGCTCCCTAGCGGTGAACAATGAGCAGTTCTTC. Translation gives CASSSLAVNNEQFF. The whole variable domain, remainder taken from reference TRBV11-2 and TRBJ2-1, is EAGVAQSPRYKIIEKRQSVAFWCNPISGHATLYWYQQILGQGPKLLIQFQNNGVVDDSQLPKDRFSAERLKGVDSTLKIQPAKLEDSAVYLCASSSLAVNNEQFFGPGTRLTVL.

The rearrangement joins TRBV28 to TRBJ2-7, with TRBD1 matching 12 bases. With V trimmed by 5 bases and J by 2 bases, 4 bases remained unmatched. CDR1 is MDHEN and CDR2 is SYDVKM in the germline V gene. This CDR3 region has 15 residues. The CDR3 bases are TGTGCCAGCAGTGCCGGGACAGGGGGCACCTACGAGCAGTACTTC. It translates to CASSAGTGGTYEQYF. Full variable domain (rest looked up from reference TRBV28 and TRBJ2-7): DVKVTQSSRYLVKRTGEKVFLECVQDMDHENMFWYRQDPGLGLRLIYFSYDVKMKEKGDIPEGYSVSREKKERFSLILESASTNQTSMYLCASSAGTGGTYEQYFGPGTRLTVT.

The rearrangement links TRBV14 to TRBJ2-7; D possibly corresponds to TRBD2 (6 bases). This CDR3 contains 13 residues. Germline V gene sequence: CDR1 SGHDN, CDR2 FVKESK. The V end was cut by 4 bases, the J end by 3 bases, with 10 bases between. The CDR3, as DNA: TGTGCCAGCAGCCGGGGACTCCTCTACGAGCAGTACTTC. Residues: CASSRGLLYEQYF.

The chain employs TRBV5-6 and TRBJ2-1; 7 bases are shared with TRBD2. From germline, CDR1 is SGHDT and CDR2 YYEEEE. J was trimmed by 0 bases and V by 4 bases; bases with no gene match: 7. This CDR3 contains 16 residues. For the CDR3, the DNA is TGTGCCAGCAGCCGAACGACGGGAGGCTCCTACAATGAGCAGTTCTTC. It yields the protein CASSRTTGGSYNEQFF.

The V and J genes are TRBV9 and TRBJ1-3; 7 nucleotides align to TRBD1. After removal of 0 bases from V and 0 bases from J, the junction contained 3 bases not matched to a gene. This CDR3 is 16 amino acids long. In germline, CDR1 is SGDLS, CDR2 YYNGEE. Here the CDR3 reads CASSVDGQVSGNTIYF. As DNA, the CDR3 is TGTGCCAGCAGCGTAGACGGACAGGTCTCTGGAAACACCATATATTTT.

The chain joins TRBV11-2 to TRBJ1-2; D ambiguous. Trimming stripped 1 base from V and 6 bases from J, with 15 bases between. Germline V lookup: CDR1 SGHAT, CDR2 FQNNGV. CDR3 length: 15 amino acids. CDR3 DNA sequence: TGTGCCAGCAGCTTAGCTTATGAAGGTTCGGATGGCTACACCTTC. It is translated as CASSLAYEGSDGYTF.